This TCR beta chain stems from a study of post-analysis software for immune sequencing data. Across the study: Relapsing-remitting, secondary progressive and progressive-relapsing courses of multiple sclerosis were included.

Concerning this clonotype: What it binds is not known.

Trimming took off 4 bases at V and 5 bases at J, with 12 bases between the two ends. The CDR3 contains 14 residues. CDR1 is MNHNY, CDR2 SVGAGI, per germline (reference sequence). Study-level findings and limits: Compared with controls, patients had more of roughly five TRBV segments, including TRBV5-6, TRBV5-1 and TRBV20-1.

Prepared TCR beta cDNA libraries contained unique molecular identifiers. TCRdb itself ran the PCR reads through MiXCR, one entry per CDR3 protein. The table lists some 690,000 distinct CDR3 sequences, just under 30% of them singletons, with approximately 0.55% in the top ten. This sequence joins TRBV6-6 and TRBJ1-5, with D possibly matching TRBD1 (5 bases). This TCR derives from a girl aged 10-17 years with multiple sclerosis. The sample was blood. CDR3 DNA: TGTGCCAGCAGTTCCCGGGGCGCGGATCAGCCCCAGCATTTT. Encoded protein: CASSSRGADQPQHF.